A selection of T cell receptor beta chains follows, all from one sample in a study of T cells in Graves' hyperthyroidism and ophthalmopathy. MiXCR, applied by TCRdb to the multiplex PCR reads, yields one record per CDR3 protein. The table has 700,000 to 950,000 distinct CDR3 sequences, under 45% seen once. Material for sequencing was blood. The source is a woman between 40 and 50 years old with Graves' hyperthyroidism. Both conserved end residues are part of each CDR3. Fields, in order: CDR3 length, V gene, clone size, J gene, D gene, CDR3 DNA, CDR3 protein. The D gene is left open where the match is weak. Rows give clone size only sometimes, using once, few, many, or a class for an expanded clone.

len: 13
v_gene: TRBV7-6
abundance: few
j_gene: TRBJ1-1
d_gene: TRBD1
CDR3nt: TGTGCCAGCAGCGACGACAGGGGGCTTGAAGCTTTCTTT
CDR3aa: CASSDDRGLEAFF

len: 15
v_gene: TRBV19
abundance: .
j_gene: TRBJ2-1
d_gene: .
CDR3nt: TGTGCCAGTACTTTTAGCGCGAGCTCCTACAATGAGCAGTTCTTC
CDR3aa: CASTFSASSYNEQFF

len: 17
v_gene: TRBV19
abundance: few
j_gene: TRBJ2-2
d_gene: .
CDR3nt: TGTGCCAGTAGTGCCCTCGCAGGGCGCAGGAAGTTCGGGGAGCTGTTTTTT
CDR3aa: CASSALAGRRKFGELFF

len: 14
v_gene: TRBV7-9
abundance: many
j_gene: TRBJ1-1
d_gene: TRBD1
CDR3nt: TGTGCCAGCAGCCTACAGGGGGGGATGACTGAAGCTTTCTTT
CDR3aa: CASSLQGGMTEAFF

len: 16
v_gene: TRBV7-6
abundance: many
j_gene: TRBJ2-5
d_gene: .
CDR3nt: TGTGCCAGCACCCTAGGGGGGCTGAAGGTGCGGGAGACCCAGTACTTC
CDR3aa: CASTLGGLKVRETQYF

len: 15
v_gene: TRBV7-9
abundance: many
j_gene: TRBJ1-1
d_gene: .
CDR3nt: TGTGCCAGCAGCACATGGGAGGCAGGTGGCACTGAAGCTTTCTTT
CDR3aa: CASSTWEAGGTEAFF

len: 19
v_gene: TRBV19
abundance: few
j_gene: TRBJ1-5
d_gene: TRBD1
CDR3nt: TGTGCCAGTAGTATATCCTGGGGGGACAGGGCTTATAGCAATCAGCCCCAGCATTTT
CDR3aa: CASSISWGDRAYSNQPQHF

len: 16
v_gene: TRBV10-3
abundance: few
j_gene: TRBJ2-7
d_gene: TRBD2
CDR3nt: TGTGCCATCAGTGACCGCGGGACTAGCGGTTCATACGAGCAGTACTTC
CDR3aa: CAISDRGTSGSYEQYF

len: 13
v_gene: TRBV20-1
abundance: many
j_gene: TRBJ2-5
d_gene: .
CDR3nt: TGCAGTGCTAGAGAGGGTGTGACGGAGACCCAGTACTTC
CDR3aa: CSAREGVTETQYF

len: 16
v_gene: TRBV4-3
abundance: few
j_gene: TRBJ1-2
d_gene: TRBD1
CDR3nt: TGCGCCAGCAGCCAACTCGCCGGGACAGGGGACTATGGCTACACCTTC
CDR3aa: CASSQLAGTGDYGYTF

len: 15
v_gene: TRBV20-1
abundance: many
j_gene: TRBJ2-5
d_gene: TRBD2
CDR3nt: TGCAGTGCTAGAGATGCTGGCGGGGGGGTTGAGACCCAGTACTTC
CDR3aa: CSARDAGGGVETQYF

len: 16
v_gene: TRBV19
abundance: few
j_gene: TRBJ2-7
d_gene: TRBD2
CDR3nt: TGTGCCAGTAGCCCCTCTGGAGCGGGGGCTACCTACGAGCAGTACTTC
CDR3aa: CASSPSGAGATYEQYF

len: 13
v_gene: TRBV12-3/TRBV12-4
abundance: many
j_gene: TRBJ1-4
d_gene: .
CDR3nt: TGTGCCAGCAGTTTTAGAGGGAATGAAAAACTGTTTTTT
CDR3aa: CASSFRGNEKLFF

len: 13
v_gene: TRBV5-5
abundance: .
j_gene: TRBJ1-1
d_gene: .
CDR3nt: TGCGCCAGCAGCTTGGCCATTTACACTGAAGCTTTCTTT
CDR3aa: CASSLAIYTEAFF

len: 16
v_gene: TRBV4-1
abundance: .
j_gene: TRBJ2-7
d_gene: .
CDR3nt: TGCGCCAGCAGCCAAGGGTTGAGGAGGGGGTCTGCCGAGCAGTACTTC
CDR3aa: CASSQGLRRGSAEQYF

len: 16
v_gene: TRBV7-2
abundance: few
j_gene: TRBJ2-7
d_gene: TRBD1
CDR3nt: TGTGCCAGCAGCCCGGCAGGGGGCAGGGGCTCCTACGAGCAGTACTTC
CDR3aa: CASSPAGGRGSYEQYF

len: 15
v_gene: TRBV5-1
abundance: few
j_gene: TRBJ2-7
d_gene: TRBD1
CDR3nt: TGCGCCAGCAGCGCTACTCAGGGGGAATCGTACGAGCAGTACTTC
CDR3aa: CASSATQGESYEQYF

len: 14
v_gene: TRBV6-5
abundance: many
j_gene: TRBJ1-2
d_gene: .
CDR3nt: TGTGCCAGCAGTTACTCTGGGAGGAACTATGGCTACACCTTC
CDR3aa: CASSYSGRNYGYTF

len: 11
v_gene: TRBV2
abundance: many
j_gene: TRBJ2-2
d_gene: .
CDR3nt: TGTGCCAGCAACGGGGCCGGGGAGCTGTTTTTT
CDR3aa: CASNGAGELFF

len: 13
v_gene: TRBV11-2
abundance: .
j_gene: TRBJ1-2
d_gene: .
CDR3nt: TGTGCCAGCAGCTTAGGAACTTCCTATGGCTACACCTTC
CDR3aa: CASSLGTSYGYTF

len: 15
v_gene: TRBV7-2
abundance: many
j_gene: TRBJ1-5
d_gene: .
CDR3nt: TGTGCCAGCAGCTTTTTCGGTCGGGGGGAAGGGCCCCAGCATTTT
CDR3aa: CASSFFGRGEGPQHF

len: 14
v_gene: TRBV19
abundance: many
j_gene: TRBJ1-1
d_gene: .
CDR3nt: TGTGCCAGTAGTGAGGGACCGGTCGGCACTGAAGCTTTCTTT
CDR3aa: CASSEGPVGTEAFF

len: 14
v_gene: TRBV7-9
abundance: many
j_gene: TRBJ1-1
d_gene: .
CDR3nt: TGTGCCAGCAGCTTCTTCGCGGCGGGCACTGAAGCTTTCTTT
CDR3aa: CASSFFAAGTEAFF

len: 15
v_gene: TRBV5-1
abundance: .
j_gene: TRBJ1-6
d_gene: .
CDR3nt: TGCGCCAGCAGCTCTTTCAGCTCCTATAATTCACCCCTCCACTTT
CDR3aa: CASSSFSSYNSPLHF

len: 13
v_gene: TRBV12-3/TRBV12-4
abundance: few
j_gene: TRBJ1-4
d_gene: .
CDR3nt: TGTGCCAGCGCGACTCGGATAAATGAAAAACTGTTTTTT
CDR3aa: CASATRINEKLFF

len: 13
v_gene: TRBV10-3
abundance: .
j_gene: TRBJ1-6
d_gene: .
CDR3nt: TGTGCCATCAGTGAGACAGTTAATTCACCCCTCCACTTT
CDR3aa: CAISETVNSPLHF

len: 14
v_gene: TRBV2
abundance: many
j_gene: TRBJ1-4
d_gene: .
CDR3nt: TGTGCCAGTCGGACAGTTGCAACTAATGAAAAACTGTTTTTT
CDR3aa: CASRTVATNEKLFF

len: 13
v_gene: TRBV10-1
abundance: .
j_gene: TRBJ1-2
d_gene: .
CDR3nt: TGCGCCAGCAGTGCGGACGCGAACTATGGCTACACCTTC
CDR3aa: CASSADANYGYTF

len: 14
v_gene: TRBV5-1
abundance: few
j_gene: TRBJ2-5
d_gene: .
CDR3nt: TGCGCCAGCAGCCCGACAGATGGGCGAGAGACCCAGTACTTC
CDR3aa: CASSPTDGRETQYF

len: 15
v_gene: TRBV7-8
abundance: many
j_gene: TRBJ2-7
d_gene: TRBD2
CDR3nt: TGTGCCAGCCGGCGGGGGGGAGCGACCTCCTACGAGCAGTACTTC
CDR3aa: CASRRGGATSYEQYF

len: 14
v_gene: TRBV7-2
abundance: .
j_gene: TRBJ2-7
d_gene: .
CDR3nt: TGTGCCAGCAGTCCCGGGACATATACCAACGAGCAGTACTTC
CDR3aa: CASSPGTYTNEQYF

len: 14
v_gene: TRBV5-1
abundance: .
j_gene: TRBJ1-1
d_gene: .
CDR3nt: TGCGCCAGCAGCTTGTCCAACGGTGAAACTGAAGCTTTCTTT
CDR3aa: CASSLSNGETEAFF

len: 14
v_gene: TRBV6-1
abundance: .
j_gene: TRBJ1-4
d_gene: .
CDR3nt: TGTGCCAGCAGTGCCAGGTTAATAAGGGAAAAACTGTTTTTT
CDR3aa: CASSARLIREKLFF

len: 15
v_gene: TRBV19
abundance: few
j_gene: TRBJ2-7
d_gene: .
CDR3nt: TGTGCCAGTAGTATGGCGGGGTCGAGCTCCTACGAGCAGTACTTC
CDR3aa: CASSMAGSSSYEQYF

len: 15
v_gene: TRBV5-1
abundance: .
j_gene: TRBJ1-1
d_gene: .
CDR3nt: TGCGCCAGCAGCTCTCAGACAGGTGGAGACACTGAAGCTTTCTTT
CDR3aa: CASSSQTGGDTEAFF

len: 16
v_gene: TRBV5-4
abundance: .
j_gene: TRBJ2-2
d_gene: .
CDR3nt: TGTGCCAGCGCTGGGGTAGGCGGGGTGAACACCGGGGAGCTGTTTTTT
CDR3aa: CASAGVGGVNTGELFF

len: 13
v_gene: TRBV7-8
abundance: many
j_gene: TRBJ1-5
d_gene: .
CDR3nt: TGTGCCAGCAGCTTAGTCCGTAATCAGCCCCAGCATTTT
CDR3aa: CASSLVRNQPQHF

len: 15
v_gene: TRBV6-6
abundance: .
j_gene: TRBJ2-7
d_gene: .
CDR3nt: TGTGCCAGCAGTCGACCTGGGATGAACTCCTACGAGCAGTACTTC
CDR3aa: CASSRPGMNSYEQYF

len: 14
v_gene: TRBV6-5
abundance: many
j_gene: TRBJ1-4
d_gene: TRBD1
CDR3nt: TGTGCCAGCAGTCACAGGGGGAATGCCCGAAAACTGTTTTTT
CDR3aa: CASSHRGNARKLFF